A selection of T cell receptor beta chains follows, all from one sample in a study of cytomegalovirus exposure and HLA in healthy donors. TCRdb's copy holds only in-frame clones and misses some; the assay was immunoSEQ multiplex PCR. The sample comprises about 180,000 clones, around 80% of which are singletons, and 1.2% to 1.5% rests with the top ten. The specimen sequenced was PBMCs. The receptor set was obtained from a girl aged 5 to 17 in good health and CMV-seropositive. Both conserved end residues are part of each CDR3. The D gene is left open where the match is weak. Clone size appears in some rows only: once, few, many, or a class for an expanded clone.

clone size: -
V gene: TRBV19
D gene: TRBD2
J gene: TRBJ2-1
CDR3 protein: CASSIDGLTSGLYNEQFF

clone size: -
V gene: TRBV4-1
D gene: -
J gene: TRBJ1-4
CDR3 protein: CASTGHPLEKLFF

clone size: -
V gene: TRBV5-4
D gene: TRBD2
J gene: TRBJ2-2
CDR3 protein: CASSGRAVTGELFF

clone size: -
V gene: TRBV19
D gene: TRBD2
J gene: TRBJ2-1
CDR3 protein: CASSPRASGRVYNEQFF

clone size: once
V gene: TRBV7-8
D gene: TRBD2
J gene: TRBJ2-1
CDR3 protein: CASSWTGLALRGNEQFF

clone size: -
V gene: TRBV15
D gene: TRBD2
J gene: TRBJ2-5
CDR3 protein: CATSRGGLAGGQTETQYF

clone size: -
V gene: TRBV6-5
D gene: TRBD1
J gene: TRBJ2-7
CDR3 protein: CASSYWGTEDDEQYF

clone size: -
V gene: TRBV15
D gene: -
J gene: TRBJ2-5
CDR3 protein: CATSRELVRETQYF

clone size: -
V gene: TRBV27
D gene: TRBD1
J gene: TRBJ2-7
CDR3 protein: CASSLSTGKNEQYF

clone size: -
V gene: TRBV10-3
D gene: -
J gene: TRBJ2-2
CDR3 protein: CAIRGTPNTGELFF

clone size: -
V gene: TRBV6-4
D gene: TRBD2
J gene: TRBJ2-3
CDR3 protein: CASSDSSGRADTQYF

clone size: -
V gene: TRBV29-1
D gene: TRBD1
J gene: TRBJ1-1
CDR3 protein: CSVARTGRWTEAFF

clone size: -
V gene: TRBV9
D gene: -
J gene: TRBJ2-7
CDR3 protein: CASSVEGSSYEQYF

clone size: -
V gene: TRBV13
D gene: -
J gene: TRBJ2-5
CDR3 protein: CASSWTGTQETQYF

clone size: -
V gene: TRBV7-2
D gene: -
J gene: TRBJ1-5
CDR3 protein: CASSLEGGNQPQHF

clone size: -
V gene: TRBV5-6
D gene: -
J gene: TRBJ1-1
CDR3 protein: CASSPDRPLNTEAFF

clone size: -
V gene: TRBV7-9
D gene: TRBD2
J gene: TRBJ2-2
CDR3 protein: CASSLGGGISTGELFF

clone size: -
V gene: TRBV7-9
D gene: TRBD1
J gene: TRBJ2-7
CDR3 protein: CASSTGQGPYEQYF

clone size: -
V gene: TRBV12-5
D gene: -
J gene: TRBJ2-1
CDR3 protein: CASGRELDNEQFF

clone size: -
V gene: TRBV5-6
D gene: -
J gene: TRBJ2-1
CDR3 protein: CASSLAGQYNEQFF

clone size: -
V gene: TRBV19
D gene: TRBD1
J gene: TRBJ2-7
CDR3 protein: CASMDRYHEQYF

clone size: -
V gene: TRBV2
D gene: -
J gene: TRBJ2-7
CDR3 protein: CASKLQLANYEQYF

clone size: -
V gene: TRBV4-3
D gene: TRBD2
J gene: TRBJ2-3
CDR3 protein: CASSQDRLAGGADTQYF

clone size: -
V gene: TRBV7-9
D gene: -
J gene: TRBJ1-4
CDR3 protein: CASSLTVTTNEKLFF

clone size: -
V gene: TRBV27
D gene: TRBD2
J gene: TRBJ2-3
CDR3 protein: CASSLRASGTDTQYF

clone size: -
V gene: TRBV7-2
D gene: TRBD2
J gene: TRBJ2-3
CDR3 protein: CASSLRTSGIADTQYF

clone size: -
V gene: TRBV11-3
D gene: -
J gene: TRBJ2-1
CDR3 protein: CASSLDQLGSSSYNEQFF

clone size: -
V gene: TRBV27
D gene: -
J gene: TRBJ2-7
CDR3 protein: CASSLSSHKTYEQYF

clone size: once
V gene: TRBV27
D gene: -
J gene: TRBJ2-3
CDR3 protein: CASGSDRRFTDTQYF

clone size: -
V gene: TRBV29-1
D gene: -
J gene: TRBJ2-2
CDR3 protein: CSVDVDRTGELFF

clone size: -
V gene: TRBV9
D gene: TRBD2
J gene: TRBJ2-3
CDR3 protein: CASSPGTSGRDTQYF

clone size: -
V gene: TRBV7-9
D gene: -
J gene: TRBJ1-1
CDR3 protein: CASSFGAGTYEAFF

clone size: -
V gene: TRBV2
D gene: -
J gene: TRBJ2-5
CDR3 protein: CASSQYQETQYF

clone size: -
V gene: TRBV6-1
D gene: -
J gene: TRBJ2-1
CDR3 protein: CASSEGVNNEQFF

clone size: -
V gene: TRBV29-1
D gene: TRBD1
J gene: TRBJ1-1
CDR3 protein: CSGGDSLNTEAFF

clone size: once
V gene: TRBV11-2
D gene: TRBD2
J gene: TRBJ2-2
CDR3 protein: CASSPTSGATGELFF

clone size: -
V gene: TRBV6-7
D gene: TRBD1
J gene: TRBJ2-5
CDR3 protein: CASPQGENETQYF

clone size: -
V gene: TRBV6-5
D gene: TRBD1
J gene: TRBJ2-3
CDR3 protein: CASKRTGYTDTQYF

clone size: -
V gene: TRBV7-2
D gene: -
J gene: TRBJ1-5
CDR3 protein: CASSLFARGSNQPQHF

clone size: -
V gene: TRBV29-1
D gene: -
J gene: TRBJ2-4
CDR3 protein: CSVAPLAGNIQYF

clone size: -
V gene: TRBV4-3
D gene: TRBD2
J gene: TRBJ2-1
CDR3 protein: CASSQDISAGVGNEQFF

clone size: -
V gene: TRBV4-1
D gene: TRBD1
J gene: TRBJ2-1
CDR3 protein: CASSSRDRGFDEQFF

clone size: once
V gene: TRBV4-1
D gene: -
J gene: TRBJ2-1
CDR3 protein: CASTGRSLYNEQFF

clone size: once
V gene: TRBV19
D gene: -
J gene: TRBJ1-1
CDR3 protein: CASRWGVSNTEAFF

clone size: -
V gene: TRBV9
D gene: TRBD2
J gene: TRBJ2-1
CDR3 protein: CASSVGTSGSRSEQFF

clone size: -
V gene: TRBV10-3
D gene: TRBD2
J gene: TRBJ2-6
CDR3 protein: CAVSGTANVLTF

clone size: -
V gene: TRBV30
D gene: -
J gene: TRBJ1-2
CDR3 protein: CAWSGRPGAGGYTF

clone size: -
V gene: TRBV10-3
D gene: TRBD1
J gene: TRBJ2-2
CDR3 protein: CAISGPDRGGGELFF

clone size: -
V gene: TRBV5-1
D gene: -
J gene: TRBJ1-2
CDR3 protein: CASSWTGQTNYGYTF

clone size: -
V gene: TRBV5-1
D gene: -
J gene: TRBJ1-4
CDR3 protein: CASSPSTGAEKLFF

clone size: -
V gene: TRBV9
D gene: -
J gene: TRBJ1-1
CDR3 protein: CASSAPPESYTEAFF

clone size: few
V gene: TRBV19
D gene: -
J gene: TRBJ2-5
CDR3 protein: CASSRQNRALGETQYF